This T cell receptor beta chain was captured in a study of control samples from healthy donors and cancer patients. Clones were sequenced by immunoSEQ multiplex PCR, and TCRdb holds only the in-frame ones, with some missing. The sample consists of 84,000 or so clones, 91% of them appearing once. Germline V gives CDR1 ENHRY, CDR2 SYGVKD. This CDR3 is 11 amino acids long. V lost 8 bases and J 3 bases, leaving 8 bases between the germline ends. The TCR originated in a man aged 30-40 years in good health. Sequencing was carried out using blood. The chain combines TRBV10-3 with TRBJ2-7; the D is unclear. Here the CDR3 reads CAISTNYEQYF. The CDR3 DNA is TGTGCCATCTCTACTAACTACGAGCAGTACTTC.